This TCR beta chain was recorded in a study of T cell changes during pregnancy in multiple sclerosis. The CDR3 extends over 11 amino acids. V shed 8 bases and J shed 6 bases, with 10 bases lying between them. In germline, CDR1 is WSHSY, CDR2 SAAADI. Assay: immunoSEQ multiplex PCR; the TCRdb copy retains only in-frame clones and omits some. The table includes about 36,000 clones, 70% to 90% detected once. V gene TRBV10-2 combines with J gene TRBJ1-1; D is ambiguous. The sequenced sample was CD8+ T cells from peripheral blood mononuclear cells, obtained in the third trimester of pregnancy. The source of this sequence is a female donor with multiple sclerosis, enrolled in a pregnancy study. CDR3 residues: CASCGNAEAFF. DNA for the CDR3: TGCGCCAGCTGCGGAAACGCTGAAGCTTTCTTT.